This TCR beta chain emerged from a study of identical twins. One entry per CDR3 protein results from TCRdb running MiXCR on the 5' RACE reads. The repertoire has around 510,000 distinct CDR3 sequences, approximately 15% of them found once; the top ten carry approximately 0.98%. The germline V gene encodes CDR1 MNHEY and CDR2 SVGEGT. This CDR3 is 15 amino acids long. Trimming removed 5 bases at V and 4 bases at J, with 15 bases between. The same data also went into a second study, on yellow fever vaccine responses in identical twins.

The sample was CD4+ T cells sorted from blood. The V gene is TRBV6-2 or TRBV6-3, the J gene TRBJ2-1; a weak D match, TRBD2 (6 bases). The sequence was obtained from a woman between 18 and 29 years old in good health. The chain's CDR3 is CASSTPTSYYNEQFF. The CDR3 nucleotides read TGTGCCAGCAGTACGCCAACTAGCTATTACAATGAGCAGTTCTTC.